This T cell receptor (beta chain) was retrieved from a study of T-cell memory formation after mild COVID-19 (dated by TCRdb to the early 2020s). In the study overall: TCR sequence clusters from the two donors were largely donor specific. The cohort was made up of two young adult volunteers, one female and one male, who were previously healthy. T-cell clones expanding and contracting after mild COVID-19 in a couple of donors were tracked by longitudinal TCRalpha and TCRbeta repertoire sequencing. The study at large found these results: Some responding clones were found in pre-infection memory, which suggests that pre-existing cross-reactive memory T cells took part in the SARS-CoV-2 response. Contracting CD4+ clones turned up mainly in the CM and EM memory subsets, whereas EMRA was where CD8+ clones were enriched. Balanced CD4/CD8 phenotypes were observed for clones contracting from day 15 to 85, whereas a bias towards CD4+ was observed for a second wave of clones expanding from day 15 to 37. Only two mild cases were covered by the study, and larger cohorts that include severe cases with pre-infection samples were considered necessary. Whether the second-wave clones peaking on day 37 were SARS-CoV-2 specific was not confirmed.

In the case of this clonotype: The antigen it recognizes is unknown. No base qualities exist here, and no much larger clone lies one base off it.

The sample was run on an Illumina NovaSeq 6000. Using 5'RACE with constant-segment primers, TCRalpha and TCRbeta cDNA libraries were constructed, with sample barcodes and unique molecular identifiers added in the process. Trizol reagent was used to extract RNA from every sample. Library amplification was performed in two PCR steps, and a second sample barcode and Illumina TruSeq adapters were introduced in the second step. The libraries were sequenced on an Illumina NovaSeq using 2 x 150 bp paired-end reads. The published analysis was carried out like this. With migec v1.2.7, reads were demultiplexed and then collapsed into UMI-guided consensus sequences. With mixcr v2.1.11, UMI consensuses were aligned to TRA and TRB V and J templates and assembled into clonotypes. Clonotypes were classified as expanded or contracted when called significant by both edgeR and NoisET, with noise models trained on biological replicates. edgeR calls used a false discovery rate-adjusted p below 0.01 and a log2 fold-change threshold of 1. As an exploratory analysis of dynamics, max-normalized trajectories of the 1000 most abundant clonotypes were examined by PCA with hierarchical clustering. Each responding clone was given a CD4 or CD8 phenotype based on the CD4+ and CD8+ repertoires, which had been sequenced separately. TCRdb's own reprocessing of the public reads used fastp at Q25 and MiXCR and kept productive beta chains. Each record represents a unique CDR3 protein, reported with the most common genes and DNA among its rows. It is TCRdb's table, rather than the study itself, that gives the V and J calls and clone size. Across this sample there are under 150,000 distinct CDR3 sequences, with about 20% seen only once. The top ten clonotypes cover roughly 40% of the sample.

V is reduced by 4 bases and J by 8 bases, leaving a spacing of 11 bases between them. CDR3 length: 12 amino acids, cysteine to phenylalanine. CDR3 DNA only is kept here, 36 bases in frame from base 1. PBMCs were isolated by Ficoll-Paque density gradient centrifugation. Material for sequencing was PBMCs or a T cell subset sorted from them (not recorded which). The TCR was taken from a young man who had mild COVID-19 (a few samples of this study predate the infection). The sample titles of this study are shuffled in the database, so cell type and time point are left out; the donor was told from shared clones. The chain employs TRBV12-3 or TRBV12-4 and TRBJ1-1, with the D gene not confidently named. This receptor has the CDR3 CASSSLPEEAFF. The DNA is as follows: TGTGCCAGCAGTTCACTGCCTGAGGAAGCTTTCTTT.